This TCR beta chain was retrieved from a study of identical twins. Overall study results and limits: Low generation probability was overrepresented in out-of-frame alpha sequences shared by twins. Conclusions were based on cross-sectional statistical analysis, without following the same donors.

Per the germline V gene, CDR1 is SGHNT and CDR2 is YENEEA. CDR3 length: 15 residues. V gave up 4 bases and J gave up 2 bases, with 12 bases separating them. Regarding this clonotype: Its antigen is unknown.

TCRdb re-derived calls from the 5' RACE reads in MiXCR, one entry per CDR3 protein. The repertoire holds 400,000 or so distinct CDR3 sequences, with 7% to 9.5% as singletons. This clonotype was sampled from a woman aged 45 to 65 in good health. Sequenced input: naive T cells sorted from blood. The chain links TRBV11-3 to TRBJ2-1, with a weak D call TRBD1 (6 bases). Here the CDR3 DNA reads TGTGCCAGCAGCTCGGACAGCCGAACCTACAATGAGCAGTTCTTC. This sequence encodes CASSSDSRTYNEQFF.